This T cell receptor (beta chain) was obtained from a study of T-cell memory formation after mild COVID-19. V was pared by 5 bases and J by 4 bases, with 9 bases between. CDR3 size: 12 residues. Germline V gene data show CDR1 as SGHTA and CDR2 as FQGNSA. A single record per CDR3 protein comes from TCRdb applying MiXCR to the 5' RACE reads. The table has 130,000 to 150,000 distinct CDR3 sequences, roughly 6.2% seen once. This clonotype has ten or more counts. The rearrangement uses TRBV7-2 and TRBJ2-7; D is ambiguous. The sample taken for sequencing was PBMCs or a T cell subset sorted from them (not recorded which). The TCR sequence derives from an adult woman who had mild COVID-19 (a few samples of this study predate the infection). Cell type and time point are not known. The CDR3 sequence: CASSHGFYEQYF. As DNA, the CDR3 is TGTGCCAGCAGCCACGGCTTTTACGAGCAGTACTTC.